In its sample, the clone carrying this T cell receptor (beta chain) was seen a few times. What it recognizes is unknown. This sample is drawn from a study of Graves' ophthalmopathy and Graves' hyperthyroidism. As the template, RNA transcripts were used to amplify TCR beta CDR3 regions. Following a first-round RT-PCR that used HTBI primers, a second-round multiplex PCR was carried out. TCRdb re-called the multiplex PCR reads with MiXCR, one entry per CDR3 protein. In the table there are about half a million distinct CDR3 sequences, approximately 15% of which are singletons. Study results and limitations: Detection in blood was also observed for most expanded thyroid clonotypes above 0.001 frequency. The model achieved approximately 71% sensitivity and roughly 72% specificity for ophthalmopathy progression.

The PBMCs had their origin in roughly 9.4 ml of fresh peripheral blood. The V gene lost 0 bases and the J gene lost 9 bases, with 12 bases spanning the gap. Germline values: CDR1 LGHDT, CDR2 YNNKEL (reference sequence). The CDR3 covers 15 residues. The genes are TRBV3-1 and TRBJ1-6, with D hard to call. The source of this sequence is a woman between 25 and 40 years old with Graves' ophthalmopathy. What was sequenced was blood. This CDR3 is CASSQDLFPSSPLHF. CDR3 DNA: TGTGCCAGCAGCCAAGACTTATTCCCCTCTTCACCCCTCCACTTT.